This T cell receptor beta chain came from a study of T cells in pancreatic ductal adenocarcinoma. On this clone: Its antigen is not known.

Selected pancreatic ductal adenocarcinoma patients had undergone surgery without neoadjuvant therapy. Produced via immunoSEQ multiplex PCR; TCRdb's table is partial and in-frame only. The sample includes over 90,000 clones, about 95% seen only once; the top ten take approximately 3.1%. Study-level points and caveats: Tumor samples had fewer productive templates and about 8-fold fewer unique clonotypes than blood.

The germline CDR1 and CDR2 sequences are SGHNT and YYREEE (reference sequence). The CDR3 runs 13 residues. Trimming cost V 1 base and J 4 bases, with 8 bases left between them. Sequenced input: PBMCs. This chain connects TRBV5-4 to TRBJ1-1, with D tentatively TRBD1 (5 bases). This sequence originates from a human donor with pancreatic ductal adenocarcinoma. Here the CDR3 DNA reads TGTGCCAGCAGCTTGCAGGGCGGCACTGAAGCTTTCTTT. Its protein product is CASSLQGGTEAFF.